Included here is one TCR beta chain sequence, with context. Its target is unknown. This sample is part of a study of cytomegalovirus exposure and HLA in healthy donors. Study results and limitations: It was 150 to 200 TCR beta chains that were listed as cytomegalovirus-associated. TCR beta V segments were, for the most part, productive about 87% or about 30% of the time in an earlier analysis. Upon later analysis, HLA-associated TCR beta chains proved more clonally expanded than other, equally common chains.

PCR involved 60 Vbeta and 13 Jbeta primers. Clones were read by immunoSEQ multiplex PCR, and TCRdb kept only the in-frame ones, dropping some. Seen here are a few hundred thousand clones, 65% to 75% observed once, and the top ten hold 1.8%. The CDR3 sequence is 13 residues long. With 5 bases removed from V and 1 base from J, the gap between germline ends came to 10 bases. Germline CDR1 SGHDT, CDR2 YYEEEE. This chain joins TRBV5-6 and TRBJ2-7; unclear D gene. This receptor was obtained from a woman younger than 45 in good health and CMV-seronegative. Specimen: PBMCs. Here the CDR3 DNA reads TGTGCCAGCAGGCCTACAGATTCCTACGAGCAGTACTTC. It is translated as CASRPTDSYEQYF.